The 6 T cell receptor beta chains in this list originate from one sample, sequenced in a study of T cells in Graves' hyperthyroidism and ophthalmopathy. Amplified TCR beta CDR3 regions came from RNA transcripts. The HTBI primer set was used in a first-round RT-PCR of the TCR CDR3. From the multiplex PCR reads, TCRdb called clonotypes with MiXCR, one entry per CDR3 protein. This sample has about 350,000 distinct CDR3 sequences, with 11% to 15% found just once. The sequenced sample was blood. These receptors all come from a young woman with Graves' hyperthyroidism.

This rearrangement joins TRBV9 to TRBJ1-4; a possible D gene is TRBD1 (6 bases). The CDR3 consists of 15 residues. Trimming took off 4 bases at V and 4 bases at J, with 14 bases between the two ends. Germline CDR1 is SGDLS and CDR2 is YYNGEE. CDR3 bases: TGTGCCAGCAGCCCAGAGGACAGATTTAATGAAAAACTGTTTTTT. It translates to CASSPEDRFNEKLFF.

This clonotype was counted between two and nine times. V is TRBV7-2 and J is TRBJ2-1, with 7 bases lining up with TRBD1. In germline, CDR1 is SGHTA, CDR2 FQGNSA. With V trimmed by 5 bases and J by 0 bases, 4 bases remained unmatched. CDR3 length equals 15 residues. CDR3 DNA: TGTGCCAGCAGCCAGGCAGGGGGCTCCTACAATGAGCAGTTCTTC. Residues: CASSQAGGSYNEQFF.

This clonotype was found many times. The chain combines TRBV28 with TRBJ1-1, with 7 bases aligning to TRBD1. After removal of 3 bases from V and 1 base from J, the junction contained 2 bases not matched to a gene. Germline loops: CDR1 MDHEN, CDR2 SYDVKM. This CDR3 contains 14 residues. The CDR3 region is CASSFPGGNTEAFF. The CDR3 coding sequence is TGTGCCAGCAGTTTCCCAGGGGGGAACACTGAAGCTTTCTTT.

This clonotype was observed many times. The genes are TRBV6-1 and TRBJ2-3; a weak D match, TRBD1 (6 bases). CDR1 and CDR2 (germline): MNHNS, SASEGT. CDR3 length: 14 amino acids. Between the trimmed V and J ends, which lost 7 bases and 5 bases, there was a span of 16 bases. The CDR3 nucleotides read TGTGCCAGCACCCTAAGGGGGTGGGGAGATACGCAGTATTTT. Translation: CASTLRGWGDTQYF.

This clonotype was counted only a few times. Germline and junction disagree at one end, which may indicate a read error. The chain uses TRBV20-1 and TRBJ1-6; D remains unclear. This CDR3 is built from 15 residues. CDR1 and CDR2 (germline): DFQATT, SNEGSKA (reference sequence). The DNA of the CDR3 is TGCAGAGCTAGAAGTCTCCAAGCCGGTGGGTCACCCCTCCACTTT. Protein sequence: CRARSLQAGGSPLHF.

The chain joins TRBV9 to TRBJ2-1; TRBD2 matches at 7 bases. CDR1 and CDR2 from the germline V gene are SGDLS and YYNGEE. This CDR3 has 17 amino acids. The trim removed 4 bases at V and 8 bases at J, leaving 18 bases unmatched. CDR3 amino acids: CASSPRSPTSVYDEQFF. In DNA, the CDR3 is TGTGCCAGCAGCCCGAGGTCCCCTACTAGCGTTTACGATGAGCAGTTCTTC. Using reference TRBV9 and TRBJ2-1 for the parts outside the CDR3, the full variable domain is DSGVTQTPKHLITATGQRVTLRCSPRSGDLSVYWYQQSLDQGLQFLIQYYNGEERAKGNILERFSAQQFPDLHSELNLSSLELGDSALYFCASSPRSPTSVYDEQFFGPGTRLTVL.